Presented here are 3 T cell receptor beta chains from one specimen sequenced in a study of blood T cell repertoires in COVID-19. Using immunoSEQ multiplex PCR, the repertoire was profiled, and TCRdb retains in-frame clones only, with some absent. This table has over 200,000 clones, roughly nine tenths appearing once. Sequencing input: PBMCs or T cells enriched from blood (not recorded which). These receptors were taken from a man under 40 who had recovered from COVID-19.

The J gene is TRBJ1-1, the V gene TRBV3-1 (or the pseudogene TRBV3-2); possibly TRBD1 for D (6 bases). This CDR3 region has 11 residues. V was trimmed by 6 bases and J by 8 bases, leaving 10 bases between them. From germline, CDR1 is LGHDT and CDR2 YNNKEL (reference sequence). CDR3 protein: CASSHRAEAFF. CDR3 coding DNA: TGTGCCAGCAGTCACAGGGCGGAAGCTTTCTTT.

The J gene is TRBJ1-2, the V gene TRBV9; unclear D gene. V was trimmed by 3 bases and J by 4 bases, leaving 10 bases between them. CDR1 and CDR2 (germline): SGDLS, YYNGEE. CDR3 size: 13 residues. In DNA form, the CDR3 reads TGTGCCAGCAGCGCCGACATGCCCTATGGCTACACCTTC. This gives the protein CASSADMPYGYTF. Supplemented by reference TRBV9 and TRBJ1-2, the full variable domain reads DSGVTQTPKHLITATGQRVTLRCSPRSGDLSVYWYQQSLDQGLQFLIQYYNGEERAKGNILERFSAQQFPDLHSELNLSSLELGDSALYFCASSADMPYGYTFGSGTRLTVV.

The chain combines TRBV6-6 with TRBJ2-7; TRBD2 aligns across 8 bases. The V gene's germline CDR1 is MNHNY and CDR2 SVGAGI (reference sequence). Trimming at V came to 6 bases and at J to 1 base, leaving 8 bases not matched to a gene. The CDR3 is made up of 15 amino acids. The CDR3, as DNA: TGTGCCAGCAGACCCCCGGGGGGGGGATCCTACGAGCAGTACTTC. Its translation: CASRPPGGGSYEQYF.